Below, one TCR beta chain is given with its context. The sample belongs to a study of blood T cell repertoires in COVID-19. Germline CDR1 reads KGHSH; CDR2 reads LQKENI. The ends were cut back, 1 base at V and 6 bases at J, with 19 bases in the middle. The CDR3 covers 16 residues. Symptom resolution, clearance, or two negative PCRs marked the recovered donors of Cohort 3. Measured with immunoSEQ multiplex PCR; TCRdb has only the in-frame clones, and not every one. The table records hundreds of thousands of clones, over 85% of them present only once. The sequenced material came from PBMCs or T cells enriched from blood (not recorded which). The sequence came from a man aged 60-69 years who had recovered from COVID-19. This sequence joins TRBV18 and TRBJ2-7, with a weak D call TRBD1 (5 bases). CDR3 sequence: CASSPRTGATATEQYF. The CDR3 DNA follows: TGTGCCAGCTCACCACGAACAGGAGCAACAGCAACCGAGCAGTACTTC. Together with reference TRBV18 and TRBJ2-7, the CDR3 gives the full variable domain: NAGVMQNPRHLVRRRGQEARLRCSPMKGHSHVYWYRQLPEEGLKFMVYLQKENIIDESGMPKERFSAEFPKEGPSILRIQQVVRGDSAAYFCASSPRTGATATEQYFGPGTRLTVT.